This passage covers 14 T cell receptor beta chains from one sample sequenced in a study of Ad26.COV2.S vaccination and SARS-CoV-2 variants. The treatment denotes: over 15 received Ad26.COV2.S at low or high dose, single or two shots; 5 received placebo; per-sample allocation not given. Sampling occurred on day 63 after the first vaccine or placebo injection. TCRdb keeps only in-frame clones here, not all; method: immunoSEQ multiplex PCR. The sample has 300,000 to 500,000 clones; less than 90% are singletons. The sequences come from peripheral blood, collected in a trial of Ad26.COV2.S vaccine versus placebo. The receptors derive from a person aged 18 to 65 who received the Ad26.COV2.S COVID-19 vaccine or a placebo.

The chain has TRBV5-1 and TRBJ2-2, with D perhaps TRBD1 (6 bases). Germline V gene sequence: CDR1 SGHRS, CDR2 YFSETQ. V lost 0 bases and J 6 bases, leaving 9 bases between the germline ends. The CDR3 has 14 residues. The DNA for the CDR3 is TGCGCCAGCAGCTTGGCCGAGGGGGCCGGGGAGCTGTTTTTT. Translated: CASSLAEGAGELFF.

The rearrangement joins TRBV6-5 to TRBJ2-7; D ambiguous. CDR1 MNHEY and CDR2 SVGAGI come from the germline V gene. CDR3 length equals 13 residues. Trimming took off 3 bases at V and 2 bases at J, with 8 bases between the two ends. The CDR3 bases are TGTGCCAGCAGTTATAGAAGGGCCTACGAGCAGTACTTC. Translated, it gives CASSYRRAYEQYF.

This clone showed up just once. The chain is built from TRBV4-3 and TRBJ1-3; D remains unclear. Trimming left V 4 bases short and J 0 bases short, with 16 bases between. Germline V lookup: CDR1 LGHNA, CDR2 YSLEER. The CDR3 totals 17 residues. The CDR3 region has the DNA TGCGCCAGCAGCCGAATATACCATGGGGTCTCTGGAAACACCATATATTTT. Its translation: CASSRIYHGVSGNTIYF.

The chain has TRBV6-5 and TRBJ1-3, with unresolved D. The CDR3 length is 15 residues. Trimming took 5 bases from V and 2 from J, leaving 13 bases between them. Germline assignment: CDR1 MNHEY and CDR2 SVGAGI. CDR3 sequence (DNA): TGTGCCAGCAGTCTCGGCTATTCCGCTGGAAACACCATATATTTT. This sequence encodes CASSLGYSAGNTIYF.

The rearrangement joins TRBV4-1 to TRBJ2-2; 7 positions match TRBD2. Trimming took 4 bases from V and 3 from J; bases not matched to a gene: 2. This CDR3 is 14 amino acids long. Looked up from germline, CDR1 is MGHRA and CDR2 is YSYEKL. Written as DNA, the CDR3 is TGCGCCAGCAGCCGCGGACTAGACACCGGGGAGCTGTTTTTT. Translation gives CASSRGLDTGELFF.

This clone occurred once. The chain employs TRBV7-2 and TRBJ2-7, with TRBD2 matching 10 bases. Germline CDR1 SGHTA, CDR2 FQGNSA. The CDR3 extends over 15 amino acids. With 6 bases clipped from V and 3 bases from J, the junction kept 8 bases outside the gene matches. CDR3 in DNA: TGTGCCAGCAGTTTTCTAGCGGGGGCTAACTACGAGCAGTACTTC. Protein: CASSFLAGANYEQYF.

This rearrangement joins TRBV3-1 (or the pseudogene TRBV3-2) to TRBJ2-7, with D possibly TRBD1 on 5 matching bases. The germline V and J ends were trimmed by 0 bases and 1 base, with 10 bases remaining between them. The CDR3 is 15 amino acids. Germline CDR1 LGHDT, CDR2 YNNKEL (reference sequence). This CDR3 reads CASSQDVTASYEQYF. DNA for the CDR3: TGTGCCAGCAGCCAAGATGTGACAGCATCCTACGAGCAGTACTTC.

The genes are TRBV6-4 and TRBJ2-2, with a possible D match to TRBD1 (5 bases). The V end was cut by 2 bases, the J end by 3 bases, with 7 bases between. Germline V gene lookup returns CDR1 MRHNA and CDR2 SNTAGT. The CDR3 covers 14 residues. Here the CDR3 DNA reads TGTGCCAGCAGTGACCAGGGCTACACCGGGGAGCTGTTTTTT. This gives the protein CASSDQGYTGELFF.

The chain carries TRBV19 and TRBJ1-1; D gene uncertain. The ends were cut back, 5 bases at V and 4 bases at J, with 17 bases in the middle. Germline CDR1 and CDR2: LNHDA and SQIVND (reference sequence). The CDR3 has 15 residues. CDR3 in amino acids: CASSEIASGRTEAFF. The CDR3 nucleotides are TGTGCCAGTAGTGAGATCGCTTCTGGACGCACTGAAGCTTTCTTT.

This rearrangement joins TRBV6-5 to TRBJ1-4; 8 bases are shared with TRBD1. Germline V gene data show CDR1 as MNHEY and CDR2 as SVGAGI. Trimming at V came to 6 bases and at J to 4 bases, leaving 4 bases not matched to a gene. The CDR3 covers 14 residues. This chain's CDR3 is CASRTGESNEKLFF. The CDR3 DNA sequence: TGTGCCAGCAGGACAGGGGAAAGTAATGAAAAACTGTTTTTT.

The chain joins TRBV19 to TRBJ1-3; a weak D match, TRBD1 (5 bases). The V end was cut by 4 bases, the J end by 4 bases, with 11 bases between. This CDR3 spans 14 amino acids. CDR1 and CDR2 from the germline V gene are LNHDA and SQIVND (reference sequence). The CDR3 loop reads CASSNPGYGNTIYF. The CDR3 DNA follows: TGTGCCAGTAGTAACCCAGGGTACGGAAACACCATATATTTT.

With respect to this clone: This CDR3 is also generated by other DNA sequences in the sample. The V and J genes are TRBV5-5 and TRBJ1-5; D is perhaps TRBD1 (5 bases). Trimming pared 0 bases from V and 6 bases from J, leaving 7 bases between. CDR3 size: 13 residues. Germline CDR1 reads SGHKS; CDR2 reads YYEKEE (reference sequence). CDR3 in amino acids: CASSLGGGQPQHF. The CDR3 region has the DNA TGTGCCAGCAGCTTGGGGGGGGGTCAGCCCCAGCATTTT.

The chain recombines TRBV3-1 (or the pseudogene TRBV3-2) with TRBJ1-4, with a possible D match to TRBD1 (6 bases). Germline-derived CDR1 and CDR2 are LGHDT and YNNKEL (reference sequence). V lost 1 base and J 5 bases, leaving 11 bases between the germline ends. This CDR3 spans 15 amino acids. The chain's CDR3 is CASSQGQVGNEKLFF. Written as DNA, the CDR3 is TGTGCCAGCAGCCAAGGACAGGTGGGGAATGAAAAACTGTTTTTT.

The rearrangement uses TRBV19 and TRBJ2-1, with D maybe TRBD1 (6 bases). Germline CDR1 and CDR2: LNHDA and SQIVND (reference sequence). V was pared by 10 bases and J by 4 bases, with 8 bases between. The CDR3 runs 11 residues. The CDR3 loop reads CATGTYNEQFF. DNA of the CDR3: TGTGCCACTGGGACATACAATGAGCAGTTCTTC.